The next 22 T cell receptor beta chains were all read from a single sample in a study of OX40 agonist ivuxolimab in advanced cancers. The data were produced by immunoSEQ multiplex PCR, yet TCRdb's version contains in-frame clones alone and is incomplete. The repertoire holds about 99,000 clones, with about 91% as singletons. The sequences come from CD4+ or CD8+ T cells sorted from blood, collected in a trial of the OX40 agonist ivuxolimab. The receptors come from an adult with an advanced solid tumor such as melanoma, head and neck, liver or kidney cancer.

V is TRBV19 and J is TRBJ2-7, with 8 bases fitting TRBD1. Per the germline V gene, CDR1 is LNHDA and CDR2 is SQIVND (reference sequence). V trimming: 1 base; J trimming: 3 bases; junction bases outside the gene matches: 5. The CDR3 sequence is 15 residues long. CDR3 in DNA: TGTGCCAGTAGTATAGGAGGACAGGGCGGCTACGAGCAGTACTTC. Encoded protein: CASSIGGQGGYEQYF.

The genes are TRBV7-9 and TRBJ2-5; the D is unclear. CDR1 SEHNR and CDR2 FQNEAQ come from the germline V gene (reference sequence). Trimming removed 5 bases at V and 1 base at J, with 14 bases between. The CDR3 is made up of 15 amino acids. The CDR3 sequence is CASSPSSWRQETQYF. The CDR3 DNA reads TGTGCCAGCAGCCCTAGTAGTTGGCGCCAAGAGACCCAGTACTTC. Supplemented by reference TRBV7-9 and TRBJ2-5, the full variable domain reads DTGVSQNPRHKITKRGQNVTFRCDPISEHNRLYWYRQTLGQGPEFLTYFQNEAQLEKSRLLSDRFSAERPKGSFSTLEIQRTEQGDSAMYLCASSPSSWRQETQYFGPGTRLLVL.

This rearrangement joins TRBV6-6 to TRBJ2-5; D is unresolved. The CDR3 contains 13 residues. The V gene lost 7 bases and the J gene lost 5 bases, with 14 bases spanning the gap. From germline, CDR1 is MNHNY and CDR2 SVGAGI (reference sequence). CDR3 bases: TGTGCCAGCAATCGATTGCCCCGGGAGACCCAGTACTTC. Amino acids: CASNRLPRETQYF.

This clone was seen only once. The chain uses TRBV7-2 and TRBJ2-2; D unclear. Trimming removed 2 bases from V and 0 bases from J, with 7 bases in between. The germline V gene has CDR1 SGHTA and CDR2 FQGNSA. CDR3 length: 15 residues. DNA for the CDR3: TGTGCCAGCAGCTTAAATCCCGCGAACACCGGGGAGCTGTTTTTT. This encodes CASSLNPANTGELFF.

CDR3 coding DNA: TGTGCCAGCAGGGGGGGAGGGGGCGCAGGGAACACTGAAGCTTTCTTT. This sequence encodes CASRGGGGAGNTEAFF. The chain recombines TRBV28 with TRBJ1-1, with 7 bases fitting TRBD1. V was clipped by 6 bases and J by 1 base; unmatched bases: 11. The length of the CDR3 is 16 residues. Germline values: CDR1 MDHEN, CDR2 SYDVKM.

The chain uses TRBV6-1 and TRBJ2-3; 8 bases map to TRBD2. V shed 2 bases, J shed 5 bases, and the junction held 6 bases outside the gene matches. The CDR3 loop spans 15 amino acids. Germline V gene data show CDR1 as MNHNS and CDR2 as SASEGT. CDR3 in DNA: TGTGCCAGCAGTGAAATGGCGGGAGGTGGAGATACGCAGTATTTT. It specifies CASSEMAGGGDTQYF.

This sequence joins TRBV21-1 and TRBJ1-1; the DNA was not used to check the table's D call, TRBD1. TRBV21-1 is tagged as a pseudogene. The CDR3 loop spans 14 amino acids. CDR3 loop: CANILQGLSTEAFF. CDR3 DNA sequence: TGTGCCAACATTTTACAGGGGTTGAGCACTGAAGCTTTCTTT.

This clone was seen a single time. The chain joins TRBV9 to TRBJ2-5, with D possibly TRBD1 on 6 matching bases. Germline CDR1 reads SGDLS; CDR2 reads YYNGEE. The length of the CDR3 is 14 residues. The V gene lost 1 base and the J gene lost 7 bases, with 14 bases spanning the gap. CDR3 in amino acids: CASSVTGTQGTQYF. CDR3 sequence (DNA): TGTGCCAGCAGCGTAACCGGGACACAGGGGACCCAGTACTTC.

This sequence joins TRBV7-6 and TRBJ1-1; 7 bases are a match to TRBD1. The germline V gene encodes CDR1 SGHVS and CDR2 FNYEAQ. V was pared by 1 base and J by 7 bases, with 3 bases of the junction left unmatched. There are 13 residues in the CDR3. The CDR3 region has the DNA TGTGCCAGCAGCTTAGGGCGACAGGGTGAAGCTTTCTTT. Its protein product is CASSLGRQGEAFF. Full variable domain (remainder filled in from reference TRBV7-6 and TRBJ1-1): GAGVSQSPRYKVTKRGQDVALRCDPISGHVSLYWYRQALGQGPEFLTYFNYEAQQDKSGLPNDRFSAERPEGSISTLTIQRTEQRDSAMYRCASSLGRQGEAFFGQGTRLTVV.

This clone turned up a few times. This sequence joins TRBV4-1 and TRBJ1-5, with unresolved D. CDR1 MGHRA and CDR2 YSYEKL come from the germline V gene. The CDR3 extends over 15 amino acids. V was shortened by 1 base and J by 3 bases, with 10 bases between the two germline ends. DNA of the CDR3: TGCGCCAGCAGCCAAGGGTATCGGACCAATCAGCCCCAGCATTTT. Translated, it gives CASSQGYRTNQPQHF.

CDR3 DNA sequence: TGTGCCAGCAGTCCTTCATGGGCCGGAGGGGAGACCCAGTACTTC. It yields the protein CASSPSWAGGETQYF. The chain links TRBV27 to TRBJ2-5; the D gene is possibly TRBD2 (6 bases). V dropped 5 bases and J dropped 5 bases, with 18 bases sitting between them. The CDR3 extends over 15 amino acids. Germline V gene data show CDR1 as MNHEY and CDR2 as SMNVEV (reference sequence).

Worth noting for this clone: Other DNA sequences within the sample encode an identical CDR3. CDR3 nucleotide sequence: TGCGCCAGCAGCCAAGTAGCGGGAGGTAACACCGGGGAGCTGTTTTTT. Protein: CASSQVAGGNTGELFF. This chain links TRBV4-3 with TRBJ2-2; 10 bases fit TRBD2. Trimming cost V 1 base and J 2 bases; bases outside gene matches: 1. The CDR3 extends over 16 amino acids. CDR1 is LGHNA and CDR2 is YSLEER in the germline V gene.

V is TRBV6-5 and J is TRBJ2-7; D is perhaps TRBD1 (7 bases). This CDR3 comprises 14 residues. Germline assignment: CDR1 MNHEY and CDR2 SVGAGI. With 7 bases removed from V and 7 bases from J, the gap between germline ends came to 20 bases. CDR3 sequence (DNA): TGTGCCAGCAAACGAGGGGGCGAAGGAGGGGAGCAGTACTTC. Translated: CASKRGGEGGEQYF.

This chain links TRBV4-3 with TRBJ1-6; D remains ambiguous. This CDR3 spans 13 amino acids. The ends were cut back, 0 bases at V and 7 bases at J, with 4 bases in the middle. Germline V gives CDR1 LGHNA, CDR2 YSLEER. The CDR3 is CASSQDQNSPLHF. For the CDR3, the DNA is TGCGCCAGCAGCCAAGATCAGAATTCACCCCTCCACTTT.

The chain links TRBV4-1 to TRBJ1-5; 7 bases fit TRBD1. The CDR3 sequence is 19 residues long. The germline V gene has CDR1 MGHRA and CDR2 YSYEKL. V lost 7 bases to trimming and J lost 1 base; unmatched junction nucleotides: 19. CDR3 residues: CASNLRGRGLCWSNQPQHF. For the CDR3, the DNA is TGCGCCAGCAACCTGAGGGGGAGGGGGCTGTGTTGGAGCAATCAGCCCCAGCATTTT.

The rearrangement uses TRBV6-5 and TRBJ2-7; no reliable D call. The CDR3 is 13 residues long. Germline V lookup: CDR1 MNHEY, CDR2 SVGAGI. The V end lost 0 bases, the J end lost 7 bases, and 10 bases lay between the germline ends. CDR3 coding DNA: TGTGCCAGCAGTTACTCGATGCAGACTGAGCAGTACTTC. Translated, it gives CASSYSMQTEQYF.

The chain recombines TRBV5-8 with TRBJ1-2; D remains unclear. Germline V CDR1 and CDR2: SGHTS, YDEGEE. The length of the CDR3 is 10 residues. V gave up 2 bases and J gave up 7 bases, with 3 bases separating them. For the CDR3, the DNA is TGTGCCAGCAGCTTACGTGGCTACACCTTC. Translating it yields CASSLRGYTF.

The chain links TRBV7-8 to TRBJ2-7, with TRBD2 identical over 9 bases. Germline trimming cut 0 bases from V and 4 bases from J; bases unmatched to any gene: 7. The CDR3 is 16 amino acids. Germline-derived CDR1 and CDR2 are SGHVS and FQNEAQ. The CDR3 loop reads CASSLAGSGRGYEQYF. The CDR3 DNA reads TGTGCCAGCAGCTTAGCAGGTAGCGGGAGAGGGTACGAGCAGTACTTC.

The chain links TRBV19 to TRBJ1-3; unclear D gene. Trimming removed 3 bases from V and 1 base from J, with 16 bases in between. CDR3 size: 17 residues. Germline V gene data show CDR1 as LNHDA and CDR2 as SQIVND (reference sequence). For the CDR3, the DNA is TGTGCCAGTAGTATTTTTTCCCGTGGGAGTTCTGGAAACACCATATATTTT. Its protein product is CASSIFSRGSSGNTIYF. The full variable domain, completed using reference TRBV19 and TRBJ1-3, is DGGITQSPKYLFRKEGQNVTLSCEQNLNHDAMYWYRQDPGQGLRLIYYSQIVNDFQKGDIAEGYSVSREKKESFPLTVTSAQKNPTAFYLCASSIFSRGSSGNTIYFGEGSWLTVV.

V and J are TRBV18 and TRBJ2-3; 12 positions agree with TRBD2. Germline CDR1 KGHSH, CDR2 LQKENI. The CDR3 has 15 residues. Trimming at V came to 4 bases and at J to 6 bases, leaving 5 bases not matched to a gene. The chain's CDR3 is CASSRTSGKGDTQYF. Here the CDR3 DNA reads TGTGCCAGCTCACGGACTAGCGGGAAAGGGGATACGCAGTATTTT.

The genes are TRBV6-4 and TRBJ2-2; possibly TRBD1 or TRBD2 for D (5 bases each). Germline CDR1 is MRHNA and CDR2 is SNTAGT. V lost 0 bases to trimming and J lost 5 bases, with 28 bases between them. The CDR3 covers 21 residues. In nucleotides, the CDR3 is TGTGCCAGCAGTGACTCGAATTACCCCCTAGTAAGGGGACGTGGGACCGGGGAGCTGTTTTTT. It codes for CASSDSNYPLVRGRGTGELFF.

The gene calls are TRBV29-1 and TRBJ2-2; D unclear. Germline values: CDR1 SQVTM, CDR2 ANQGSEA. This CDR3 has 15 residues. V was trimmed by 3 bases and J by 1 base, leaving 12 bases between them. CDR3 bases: TGCAGCGTTGAGTACACGTCCAGGAACACCGGGGAGCTGTTTTTT. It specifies CSVEYTSRNTGELFF.